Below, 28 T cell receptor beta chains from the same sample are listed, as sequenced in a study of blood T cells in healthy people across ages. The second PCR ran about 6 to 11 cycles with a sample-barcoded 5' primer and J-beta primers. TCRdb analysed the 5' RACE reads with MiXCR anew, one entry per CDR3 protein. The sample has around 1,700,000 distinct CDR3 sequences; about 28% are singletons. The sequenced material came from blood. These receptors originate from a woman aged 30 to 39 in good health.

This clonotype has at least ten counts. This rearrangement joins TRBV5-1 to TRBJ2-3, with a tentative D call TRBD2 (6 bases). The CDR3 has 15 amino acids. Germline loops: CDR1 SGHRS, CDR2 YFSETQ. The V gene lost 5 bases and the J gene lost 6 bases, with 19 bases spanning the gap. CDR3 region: CASSFEGRGGDTQYF. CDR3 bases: TGCGCCAGCAGTTTCGAGGGGCGGGGCGGGGATACGCAGTATTTT.

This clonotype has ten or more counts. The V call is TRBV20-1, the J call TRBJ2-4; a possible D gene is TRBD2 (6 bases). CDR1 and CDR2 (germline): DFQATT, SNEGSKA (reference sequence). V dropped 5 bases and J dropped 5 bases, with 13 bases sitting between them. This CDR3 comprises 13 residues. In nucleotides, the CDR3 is TGCAGTGCTTACAGCGGAGGGGAAAACATTCAGTACTTC. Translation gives CSAYSGGENIQYF.

CDR3 loop: CSVRGAGSTYEQYF. The CDR3 DNA follows: TGCAGCGTTCGGGGGGCAGGGAGTACCTACGAGCAGTACTTC. V gene TRBV29-1 combines with J gene TRBJ2-7, with D maybe TRBD2 (7 bases). Trimming stripped 5 bases from V and 2 bases from J, with 16 bases between. The CDR3 has 14 amino acids. Germline loops: CDR1 SQVTM, CDR2 ANQGSEA.

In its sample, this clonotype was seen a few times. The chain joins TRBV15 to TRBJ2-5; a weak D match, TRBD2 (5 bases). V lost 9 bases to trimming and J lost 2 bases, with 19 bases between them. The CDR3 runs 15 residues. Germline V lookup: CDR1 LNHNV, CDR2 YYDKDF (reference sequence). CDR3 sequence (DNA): TGTGCCACTAAGAACGGTGGTCGGGGACAAGAGACCCAGTACTTC. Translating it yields CATKNGGRGQETQYF.

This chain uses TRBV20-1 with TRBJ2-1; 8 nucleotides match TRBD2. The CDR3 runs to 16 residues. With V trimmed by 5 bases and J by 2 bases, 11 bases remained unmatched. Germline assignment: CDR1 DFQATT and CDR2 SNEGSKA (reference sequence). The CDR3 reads CSAGFLAGLTYNEQFF. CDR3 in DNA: TGCAGTGCTGGATTCTTAGCGGGGCTAACCTACAATGAGCAGTTCTTC.

In DNA, the CDR3 is TGTGCCAGCAGTCACAGGGGGCCCAATCAGCCCCAGCATTTT. It specifies CASSHRGPNQPQHF. This sequence joins TRBV6-6 and TRBJ1-5; TRBD1 matches 9 bases. The CDR3 contains 14 residues. Germline CDR1 and CDR2: MNHNY and SVGAGI (reference sequence). The trim removed 5 bases at V and 3 bases at J, leaving 2 bases unmatched.

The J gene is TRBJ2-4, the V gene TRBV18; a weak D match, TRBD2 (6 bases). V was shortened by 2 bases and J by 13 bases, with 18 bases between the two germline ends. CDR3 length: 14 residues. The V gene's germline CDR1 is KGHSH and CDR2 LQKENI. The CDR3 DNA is TGTGCCAGCTCACCAAAGGGCCCTCCGGGAGAGCAGTACTTC. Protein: CASSPKGPPGEQYF.

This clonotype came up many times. The CDR3 here is CASSYQELQETQYF. Here the CDR3 DNA reads TGTGCCAGCAGTTACCAAGAATTACAAGAGACCCAGTACTTC. V and J are TRBV6-6 and TRBJ2-5; D ambiguous. The V end lost 2 bases, the J end lost 2 bases, and 9 bases lay between the germline ends. This CDR3 is built from 14 residues. Germline CDR1 MNHNY, CDR2 SVGAGI (reference sequence).

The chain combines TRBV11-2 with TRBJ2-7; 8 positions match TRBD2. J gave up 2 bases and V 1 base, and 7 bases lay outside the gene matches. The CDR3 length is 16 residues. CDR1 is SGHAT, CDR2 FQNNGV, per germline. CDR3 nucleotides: TGTGCCAGCAGCTTAGTGCCTAGCGGGTATACCTACGAGCAGTACTTC. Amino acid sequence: CASSLVPSGYTYEQYF.

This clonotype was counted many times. CDR3 sequence: CSARPRGSYNEQFF. The CDR3 bases are TGCAGTGCTAGACCCCGGGGCTCCTACAATGAGCAGTTCTTC. The chain uses TRBV20-1 and TRBJ2-1, with D maybe TRBD2 (5 bases). V was trimmed by 2 bases and J by 0 bases, leaving 8 bases between them. This CDR3 is built from 14 residues. Germline V lookup: CDR1 DFQATT, CDR2 SNEGSKA (reference sequence).

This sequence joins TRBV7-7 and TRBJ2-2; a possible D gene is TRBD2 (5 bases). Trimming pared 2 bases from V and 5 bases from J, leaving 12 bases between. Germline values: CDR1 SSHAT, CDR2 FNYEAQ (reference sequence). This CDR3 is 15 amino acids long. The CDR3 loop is CASSLRVGETGELFF. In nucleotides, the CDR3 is TGTGCCAGCAGCTTACGGGTGGGAGAGACCGGGGAGCTGTTTTTT.

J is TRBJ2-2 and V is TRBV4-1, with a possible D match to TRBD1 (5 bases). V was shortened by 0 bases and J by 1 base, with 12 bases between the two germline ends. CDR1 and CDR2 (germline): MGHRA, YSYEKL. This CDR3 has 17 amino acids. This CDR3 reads CASSQDPRQRNTGELFF. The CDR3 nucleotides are TGCGCCAGCAGCCAAGATCCAAGACAGAGGAACACCGGGGAGCTGTTTTTT.

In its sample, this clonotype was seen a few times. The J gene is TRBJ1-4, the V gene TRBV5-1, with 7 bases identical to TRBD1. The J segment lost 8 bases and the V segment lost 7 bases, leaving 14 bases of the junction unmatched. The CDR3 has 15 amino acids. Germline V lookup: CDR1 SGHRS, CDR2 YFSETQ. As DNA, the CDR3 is TGCGCCAGCCGACAGACCGGGACAGCGGAAGAAAAACTGTTTTTT. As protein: CASRQTGTAEEKLFF.

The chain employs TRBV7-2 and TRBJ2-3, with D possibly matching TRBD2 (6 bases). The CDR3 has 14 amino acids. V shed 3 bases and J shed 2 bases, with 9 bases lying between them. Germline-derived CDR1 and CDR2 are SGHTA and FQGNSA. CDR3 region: CASSFRGNTDTQYF. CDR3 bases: TGTGCCAGCAGCTTCCGGGGGAACACAGATACGCAGTATTTT.

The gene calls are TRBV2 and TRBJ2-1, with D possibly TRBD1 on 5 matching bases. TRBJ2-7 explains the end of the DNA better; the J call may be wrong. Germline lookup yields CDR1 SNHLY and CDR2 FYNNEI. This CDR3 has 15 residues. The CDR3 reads CASSEGRRAYNEQYF. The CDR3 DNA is TGTGCCAGCAGTGAAGGCCGCAGGGCCTACAATGAGCAGTACTTC.

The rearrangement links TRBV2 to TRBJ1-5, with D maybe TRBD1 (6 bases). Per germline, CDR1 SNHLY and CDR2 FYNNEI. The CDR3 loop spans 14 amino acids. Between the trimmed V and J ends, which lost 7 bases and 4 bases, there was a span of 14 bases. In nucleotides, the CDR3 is TGTGCCAGCAATGACAGGAGCCTAAATCAGCCCCAGCATTTT. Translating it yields CASNDRSLNQPQHF. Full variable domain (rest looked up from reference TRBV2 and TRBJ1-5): EPEVTQTPSHQVTQMGQEVILRCVPISNHLYFYWYRQILGQKVEFLVSFYNNEISEKSEIFDDQFSVERPDGSNFTLKIRSTKLEDSAMYFCASNDRSLNQPQHFGDGTRLSIL.

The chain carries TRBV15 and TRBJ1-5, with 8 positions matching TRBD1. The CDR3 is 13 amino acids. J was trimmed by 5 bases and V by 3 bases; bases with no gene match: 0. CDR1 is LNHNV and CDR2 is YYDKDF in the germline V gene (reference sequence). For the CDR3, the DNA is TGTGCCACCAGCAGGACAGGGGATCAGCCCCAGCATTTT. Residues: CATSRTGDQPQHF. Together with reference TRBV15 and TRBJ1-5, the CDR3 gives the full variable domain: DAMVIQNPRYQVTQFGKPVTLSCSQTLNHNVMYWYQQKSSQAPKLLFHYYDKDFNNEADTPDNFQSRRPNTSFCFLDIRSPGLGDTAMYLCATSRTGDQPQHFGDGTRLSIL.

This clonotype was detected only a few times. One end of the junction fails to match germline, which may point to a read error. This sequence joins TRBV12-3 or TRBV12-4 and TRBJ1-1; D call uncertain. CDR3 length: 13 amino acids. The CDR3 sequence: CACSQTQNTEAFF. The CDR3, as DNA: TGTGCCTGCAGTCAGACCCAAAACACTGAAGCTTTCTTT.

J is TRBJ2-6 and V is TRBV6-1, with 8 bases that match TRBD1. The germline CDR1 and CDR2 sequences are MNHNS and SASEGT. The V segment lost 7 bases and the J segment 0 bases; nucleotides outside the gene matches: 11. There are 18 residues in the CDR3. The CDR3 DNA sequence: TGTGCCAGCACCTCCCGGGACAGGCACTACTCTGGGGCCAACGTCCTGACTTTC. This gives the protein CASTSRDRHYSGANVLTF.

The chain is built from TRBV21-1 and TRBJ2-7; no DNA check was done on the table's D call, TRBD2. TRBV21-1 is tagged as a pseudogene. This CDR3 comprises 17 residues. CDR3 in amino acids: CASSKHFRREGRYEQYF. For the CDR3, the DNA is TGTGCCAGCAGCAAACATTTTCGGCGGGAGGGGAGGTACGAGCAGTACTTC.

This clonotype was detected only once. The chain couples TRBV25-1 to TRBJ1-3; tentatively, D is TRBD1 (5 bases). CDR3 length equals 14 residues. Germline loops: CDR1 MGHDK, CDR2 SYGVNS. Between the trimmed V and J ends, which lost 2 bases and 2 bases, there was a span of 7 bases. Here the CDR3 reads CASSEQGPGNTIYF. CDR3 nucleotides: TGTGCCAGCAGTGAACAGGGACCTGGAAACACCATATATTTT.

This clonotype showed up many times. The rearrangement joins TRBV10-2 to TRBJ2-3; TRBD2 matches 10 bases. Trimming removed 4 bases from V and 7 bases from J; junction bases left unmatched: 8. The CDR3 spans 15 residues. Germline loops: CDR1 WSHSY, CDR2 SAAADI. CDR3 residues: CASSGQRGGSNTQYF. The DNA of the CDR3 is TGCGCCAGCAGTGGGCAGCGGGGGGGCTCGAATACGCAGTATTTT.

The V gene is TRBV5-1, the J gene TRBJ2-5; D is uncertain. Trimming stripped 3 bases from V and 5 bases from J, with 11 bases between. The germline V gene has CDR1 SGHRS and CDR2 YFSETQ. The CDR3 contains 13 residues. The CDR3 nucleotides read TGCGCCAGCAGCTCCCAGTTAAAGGAGACCCAGTACTTC. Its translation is CASSSQLKETQYF.

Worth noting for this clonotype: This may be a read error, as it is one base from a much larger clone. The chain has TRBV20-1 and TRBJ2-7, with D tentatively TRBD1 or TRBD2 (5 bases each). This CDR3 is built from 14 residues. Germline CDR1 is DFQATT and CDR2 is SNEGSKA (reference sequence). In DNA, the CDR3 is TGCAGTGTTAGAGCAGGAGGACAACCCGTCGAGCAGTACTTC. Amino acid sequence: CSVRAGGQPVEQYF.

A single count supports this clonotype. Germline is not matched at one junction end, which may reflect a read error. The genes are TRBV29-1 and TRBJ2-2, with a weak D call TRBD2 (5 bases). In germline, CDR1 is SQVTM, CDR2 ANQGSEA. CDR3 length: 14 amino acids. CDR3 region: CIVEAERIAGELFF. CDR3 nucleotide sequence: TGCATCGTTGAAGCGGAAAGGATCGCCGGGGAGCTGTTTTTT.

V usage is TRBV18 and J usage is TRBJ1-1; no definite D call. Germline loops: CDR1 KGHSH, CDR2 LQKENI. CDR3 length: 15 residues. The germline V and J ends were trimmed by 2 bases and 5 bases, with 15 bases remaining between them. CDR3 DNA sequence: TGTGCCAGCTCACCAGGGCTTGGGGAAAATACTGAAGCTTTCTTT. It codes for CASSPGLGENTEAFF. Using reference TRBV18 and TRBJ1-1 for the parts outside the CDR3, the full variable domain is NAGVMQNPRHLVRRRGQEARLRCSPMKGHSHVYWYRQLPEEGLKFMVYLQKENIIDESGMPKERFSAEFPKEGPSILRIQQVVRGDSAAYFCASSPGLGENTEAFFGQGTRLTVV.

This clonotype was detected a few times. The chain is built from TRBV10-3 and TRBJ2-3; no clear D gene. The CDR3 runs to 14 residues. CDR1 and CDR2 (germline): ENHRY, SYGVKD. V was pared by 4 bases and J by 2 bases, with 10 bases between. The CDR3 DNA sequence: TGTGCCATCAGTGTAGGTCTCAACACAGATACGCAGTATTTT. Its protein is CAISVGLNTDTQYF.

The CDR3 here is CASSPDPGSNQPQHF. DNA of the CDR3: TGTGCCAGCAGTCCAGATCCAGGGAGCAATCAGCCCCAGCATTTT. The rearrangement joins TRBV12-3 or TRBV12-4 to TRBJ1-5, with D possibly being TRBD1 (5 bases). V shed 5 bases and J shed 1 base, with 12 bases lying between them. This CDR3 is built from 15 residues.